This paragraph covers one T cell receptor beta chain sequence. With V trimmed by 0 bases and J by 10 bases, 0 bases remained unmatched. The CDR3 consists of 12 residues. Germline V gives CDR1 SGHDT, CDR2 YYEEEE. The naive CD8 fraction comprised CD45RO-negative cells positively selected for CCR7 and excluded terminally differentiated effector memory CD45RA+ cells. This sample is drawn from a study of shared clonotypes between healthy human individuals. The assay was carried out at the deep level. Per sorted-subset replicate PCR, input was 200 to 250 ng DNA, representing about 30,000 T cell genomes. TCRdb's table, derived via immunoSEQ multiplex PCR, lists solely in-frame clones and lacks some. The sample includes about 2.1 million clones, about 93% seen only once; the top ten take 1.5% to 2%.

The genes are TRBV5-6 and TRBJ2-1; 8 bases map to TRBD2. Input material: naive CD8+ T cells from PBMCs. This receptor was obtained from a man aged 18 to 29 in good health. Some clones in this sample may be carry-over from other donors' samples. The CDR3 here is CASSLGTSEQFF. CDR3 bases: TGTGCCAGCAGCTTGGGGACTAGCGAGCAGTTCTTC.